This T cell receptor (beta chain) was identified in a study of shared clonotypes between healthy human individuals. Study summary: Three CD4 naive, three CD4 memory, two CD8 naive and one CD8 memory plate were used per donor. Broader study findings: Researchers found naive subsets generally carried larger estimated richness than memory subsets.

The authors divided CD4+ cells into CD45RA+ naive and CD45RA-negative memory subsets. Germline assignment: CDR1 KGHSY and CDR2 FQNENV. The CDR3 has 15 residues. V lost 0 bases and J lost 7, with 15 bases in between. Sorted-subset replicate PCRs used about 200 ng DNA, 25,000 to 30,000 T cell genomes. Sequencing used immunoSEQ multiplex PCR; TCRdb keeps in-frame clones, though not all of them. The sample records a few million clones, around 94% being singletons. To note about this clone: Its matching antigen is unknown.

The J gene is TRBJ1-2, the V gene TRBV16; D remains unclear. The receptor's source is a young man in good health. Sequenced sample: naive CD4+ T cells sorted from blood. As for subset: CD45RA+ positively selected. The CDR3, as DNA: TGTGCCAGCAGCCAATCCGGTTCGATTAGGCCTGGCTACACCTTC. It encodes CASSQSGSIRPGYTF. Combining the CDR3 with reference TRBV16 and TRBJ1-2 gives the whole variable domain GEEVAQTPKHLVRGEGQKAKLYCAPIKGHSYVFWYQQVLKNEFKFLISFQNENVFDETGMPKERFSAKCLPNSPCSLEIQATKLEDSAVYFCASSQSGSIRPGYTFGSGTRLTVV.